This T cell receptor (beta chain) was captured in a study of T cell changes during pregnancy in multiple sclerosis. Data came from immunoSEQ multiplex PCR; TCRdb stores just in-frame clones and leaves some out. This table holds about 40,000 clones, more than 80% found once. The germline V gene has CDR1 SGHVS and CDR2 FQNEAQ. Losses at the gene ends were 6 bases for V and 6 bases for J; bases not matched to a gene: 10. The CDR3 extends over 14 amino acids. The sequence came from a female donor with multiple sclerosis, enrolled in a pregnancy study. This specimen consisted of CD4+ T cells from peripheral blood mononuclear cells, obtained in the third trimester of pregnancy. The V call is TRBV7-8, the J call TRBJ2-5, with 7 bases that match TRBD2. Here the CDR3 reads CASRSGTLQQTQYF. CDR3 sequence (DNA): TGTGCCAGCAGGAGCGGGACTCTCCAGCAGACCCAGTACTTC.